Each of the 7 T cell receptor beta chains below was sequenced from the same sample in a study of T cells after yellow fever vaccination. TCRdb analysed the 5' RACE reads with MiXCR anew, one entry per CDR3 protein. The data show 300,000 to 350,000 distinct CDR3 sequences, with under 5% seen just once and around 24% held by the top ten. This specimen was PBMCs, taken 5 days after the yellow fever booster vaccination. The source of these receptors is a man in his late teens or twenties who received the YFV17D yellow fever vaccine.

This clonotype was detected only a few times. The chain combines TRBV4-3 with TRBJ2-1, with 13 positions matching TRBD2. The CDR3 contains 16 residues. Trimming took 4 bases from V and 4 from J; bases not matched to a gene: 4. The germline gives CDR1 LGHNA, CDR2 YSLEER. DNA for the CDR3: TGCGCCAGCAGCCGCCAACTAGCGGGGGGGTACAATGAGCAGTTCTTC. Encoded protein: CASSRQLAGGYNEQFF.

This clonotype was picked up many times. The rearrangement uses TRBV5-1 and TRBJ2-7; no clear D gene. The germline gives CDR1 SGHRS, CDR2 YFSETQ. This CDR3 has 13 amino acids. With 7 bases removed from V and 6 bases from J, the gap between germline ends came to 17 bases. CDR3 sequence reads: CASGSWGGLEQYV. CDR3 in DNA: TGCGCCAGCGGCTCGTGGGGTGGGCTCGAGCAGTACGTC.

The CDR3 spells CASTEVVLAAFGYEQFF. DNA for the CDR3: TGTGCCAGCACGGAGGTCGTACTGGCAGCGTTCGGGTATGAGCAGTTCTTC. The chain combines TRBV11-2 with TRBJ2-1; D is perhaps TRBD2 (5 bases). V lost 7 bases and J 8 bases, leaving 27 bases between the germline ends. The CDR3 length is 17 residues. Germline V gives CDR1 SGHAT, CDR2 FQNNGV.

Comments on this clonotype: Relative to the germline gene, one junction end is altered; a read error may explain this. The V call is TRBV7-9, the J call TRBJ2-1; D is possibly TRBD1 or TRBD2 (5 bases each). From germline, CDR1 is SEHNR and CDR2 FQNEAQ (reference sequence). This CDR3 spans 14 amino acids. The CDR3: CASGTGRTPSELFF. For the CDR3, the DNA is TGTGCCAGCGGGACGGGACGGACCCCAAGCGAGCTGTTCTTC.

The rearrangement links TRBV19 to TRBJ1-6, with unresolved D. The V gene's germline CDR1 is LNHDA and CDR2 SQIVND (reference sequence). The CDR3 is 13 residues long. V was cut by 0 bases and J by 6 bases, with 3 bases left in between. The CDR3 is CASSIDLNSPLHF. In DNA, the CDR3 is TGTGCCAGTAGTATAGACCTTAATTCACCCCTCCACTTT. The full variable domain, rest sourced from reference TRBV19 and TRBJ1-6, is DGGITQSPKYLFRKEGQNVTLSCEQNLNHDAMYWYRQDPGQGLRLIYYSQIVNDFQKGDIAEGYSVSREKKESFPLTVTSAQKNPTAFYLCASSIDLNSPLHFGNGTRLTVT.

This clonotype was recorded a few times. This CDR3 is CASGVDTRNTEAFF. CDR3 DNA sequence: TGTGCTAGTGGAGTCGACACCCGGAACACTGAAGCTTTCTTT. The gene calls are TRBV12-5 and TRBJ1-1; D gene uncertain. The germline V and J ends were trimmed by 6 bases and 1 base, with 12 bases remaining between them. This CDR3 has 14 residues. Germline loops: CDR1 LGHNT, CDR2 FRNRAP.

The table lists this clonotype with a few counts. J is TRBJ1-2 and V is TRBV4-3, with D possibly being TRBD1 (5 bases). V was clipped by 0 bases and J by 0 bases, with 14 bases between them. The CDR3 length is 17 residues. Germline lookup yields CDR1 LGHNA and CDR2 YSLEER. This chain's CDR3 is CASSQEGARVANYGYTF. CDR3 nucleotides: TGCGCCAGCAGCCAAGAAGGGGCACGGGTCGCTAACTATGGCTACACCTTC.